One and the same sample provided the 15 T cell receptor beta chains below, sequenced in a study of cytomegalovirus exposure and HLA in healthy donors (dated 2017 in TCRdb). Preparation of the library involved the immunoSEQ multiplex PCR assay. For the multiplex PCR, a mixture combining 60 forward primers for TCR Vbeta segments and 13 reverse primers for TCR Jbeta segments was used. What TCRdb holds here is the immuneACCESS table cut down to in-frame rearrangements. Part of the clones is not present; checked against another copy, under half of the missing clones reflect an unresolved V gene, and the others are unexplained. This sample gives approximately 220,000 clones in total; approximately 80% of them show up just once. The top ten constitute approximately 0.22% of the sample. Sequencing used PBMCs. The receptors shown here come from a girl aged 2-10 years in good health and CMV-seronegative.

The V gene is TRBV11-2, the J gene TRBJ1-3; D unresolved. This CDR3 has 17 residues. The V and J ends lost 2 bases and 0 bases respectively, with 14 bases between them. CDR1 and CDR2 from the germline V gene are SGHAT and FQNNGV. The CDR3 nucleotides read TGTGCCAGCAGCTTAAGAGAATTCCCCTCCTCTGGAAACACCATATATTTT. Its translation is CASSLREFPSSGNTIYF.

The rearrangement links TRBV21-1 to TRBJ2-1; the table's D call, TRBD1, was not checked against the DNA. TRBV21-1 is annotated as a pseudogene. The CDR3 consists of 14 residues. CDR3 sequence: CATLGQGGYNEQFF. CDR3 nucleotide sequence: TGTGCCACCCTGGGACAGGGGGGCTACAATGAGCAGTTCTTC.

This clone has a single count. This chain connects TRBV28 to TRBJ2-2, with TRBD2 matching over 9 bases. CDR3 length: 15 amino acids. V shed 7 bases and J 3 bases; nucleotides not matched to a gene: 6. Germline CDR1 and CDR2: MDHEN and SYDVKM. This CDR3 is CASIEGGRDTGELFF. The DNA for the CDR3 is TGTGCCAGCATAGAGGGCGGGAGGGACACCGGGGAGCTGTTTTTT.

The genes are TRBV13 and TRBJ2-7, with a possible D match to TRBD2 (6 bases). The length of the CDR3 is 15 residues. CDR1 is PRHDT and CDR2 is FYEKMQ in the germline V gene (reference sequence). Trimming stripped 6 bases from V and 0 bases from J, with 15 bases between. The CDR3 loop is CASSSTGTASYEQYF. CDR3 in DNA: TGTGCCAGCAGTTCCACCGGGACTGCCTCCTACGAGCAGTACTTC.

The chain links TRBV15 to TRBJ1-1; D is uncertain. The V and J ends lost 3 bases and 1 base respectively, with 12 bases between them. Germline CDR1 LNHNV, CDR2 YYDKDF (reference sequence). The CDR3 totals 15 residues. The CDR3 DNA is TGTGCCACCAGCAGCGGGGTAGGGAGGAACACTGAAGCTTTCTTT. Protein: CATSSGVGRNTEAFF.

The chain is built from TRBV5-1 and TRBJ2-1; 13 bases fit TRBD2. CDR1 is SGHRS, CDR2 YFSETQ, per germline. V trimming: 0 bases; J trimming: 7 bases; junction bases outside the gene matches: 10. The CDR3 runs 18 residues. This chain's CDR3 is CASSLGLAGGRRENEQFF. The CDR3 DNA is TGCGCCAGCAGCTTGGGACTAGCGGGAGGTCGCCGTGAGAATGAGCAGTTCTTC. The entire variable domain, with the rest obtained from reference TRBV5-1 and TRBJ2-1, is as follows: KAGVTQTPRYLIKTRGQQVTLSCSPISGHRSVSWYQQTPGQGLQFLFEYFSETQRNKGNFPGRFSGRQFSNSRSEMNVSTLELGDSALYLCASSLGLAGGRRENEQFFGPGTRLTVL.

V is TRBV2 and J is TRBJ1-2, with 8 bases that match TRBD1. In germline, CDR1 is SNHLY, CDR2 FYNNEI. V shed 2 bases and J 10 bases; nucleotides not matched to a gene: 12. The CDR3 runs to 15 residues. CDR3 coding DNA: TGTGCCAGCAGTGAAAACCCAGGGGGCGCTCACGACTACACCTTC. This encodes CASSENPGGAHDYTF.

This clone was counted a single time. V usage is TRBV7-9 and J usage is TRBJ2-7; 8 bases are shared with TRBD1. The CDR3 covers 14 residues. The germline gives CDR1 SEHNR, CDR2 FQNEAQ (reference sequence). With V trimmed by 5 bases and J by 2 bases, 5 bases remained unmatched. This CDR3 is CASSQTGAAYEQYF. For the CDR3, the DNA is TGTGCCAGCAGCCAGACAGGGGCCGCCTACGAGCAGTACTTC.

Only a few counts were recorded for this clone. The chain joins TRBV19 to TRBJ2-1; 8 bases fit TRBD2. The CDR3 length is 14 residues. After removal of 3 bases from V and 2 bases from J, the junction contained 0 bases not matched to a gene. Per germline, CDR1 LNHDA and CDR2 SQIVND (reference sequence). The CDR3 DNA is TGTGCCAGTAGTATGGGACTAGCCTACAATGAGCAGTTCTTC. Translating it yields CASSMGLAYNEQFF.

The chain links TRBV6-6 to TRBJ1-5; D is undetermined. V was shortened by 7 bases and J by 3 bases, with 10 bases between the two germline ends. CDR3 length equals 13 residues. Per the germline V gene, CDR1 is MNHNY and CDR2 is SVGAGI (reference sequence). The CDR3 reads CASTDWDNQPQHF. The CDR3 nucleotides are TGTGCCAGCACGGACTGGGACAATCAGCCCCAGCATTTT.

The rearrangement links TRBV7-2 to TRBJ1-1; perhaps TRBD1 as D (5 bases). Deletions cut 8 bases from V and 5 bases from J, with 9 bases between. This CDR3 has 11 amino acids. Per germline, CDR1 SGHTA and CDR2 FQGNSA. The CDR3 sequence is CASGRGTEAFF. For the CDR3, the DNA is TGTGCCAGCGGTCGGGGGACTGAAGCTTTCTTT.

This chain links TRBV7-2 with TRBJ1-5, with 8 bases lining up with TRBD1. In germline, CDR1 is SGHTA, CDR2 FQGNSA. The trim removed 5 bases at V and 0 bases at J, leaving 12 bases unmatched. The CDR3 spans 18 residues. This CDR3 is CASSHPRDRTYSNQPQHF. The CDR3 region has the DNA TGTGCCAGCAGCCACCCCCGGGACAGGACTTATAGCAATCAGCCCCAGCATTTT.

The V gene is TRBV5-1, the J gene TRBJ2-7; D is ambiguous. V lost 5 bases and J 4 bases, leaving 13 bases between the germline ends. The CDR3 is 13 amino acids. Germline V gene data show CDR1 as SGHRS and CDR2 as YFSETQ. The CDR3: CASSIETLYEQYF. CDR3 in DNA: TGCGCCAGCAGTATAGAGACTCTGTACGAGCAGTACTTC.

The rearrangement joins TRBV6-1 to TRBJ2-5; D call uncertain. CDR3 length equals 13 residues. Per germline, CDR1 MNHNS and CDR2 SASEGT. Trimming shortened V by 3 bases and J by 5 bases, and 10 bases separated the two germline ends. CDR3 coding DNA: TGTGCCAGCAGTGACGTCTGGGCGGAGACCCAGTACTTC. Encoded protein: CASSDVWAETQYF.

The chain joins TRBV27 to TRBJ2-7; 7 nucleotides agree with TRBD1. CDR1 is MNHEY, CDR2 SMNVEV, per germline (reference sequence). With 1 base clipped from V and 3 bases from J, the junction kept 9 bases outside the gene matches. The CDR3 has 16 amino acids. CDR3 DNA: TGTGCCAGCAGTTTATACGGGACAGATATACTCTACGAGCAGTACTTC. Its protein is CASSLYGTDILYEQYF.